A selection of T cell receptor beta chains follows, all from one sample in a study of cytomegalovirus exposure and HLA in healthy donors. Clones were read by immunoSEQ multiplex PCR, and TCRdb kept only the in-frame ones, dropping some. The table lists around 140,000 clones, about four fifths of them singletons. What was sequenced was PBMCs. These receptors were obtained from a woman aged 40 to 50 in good health and CMV-seronegative. Both conserved end residues are part of each CDR3. The order of the fields is clone size, V gene, J gene, CDR3 protein. Only part of the rows carry a size: once, few, many, or a class if the clone is expanded.

NA	TRBV7-3	TRBJ2-5	CASSLLAGAQETQYF
few	TRBV9	TRBJ1-5	CASSPAEGRQPQHF
NA	TRBV6-1	TRBJ1-2	CASSPGEGGYTF
NA	TRBV30	TRBJ2-3	CAWSVRTFTSGLSTDTQYF
once	TRBV30	TRBJ1-2	CAWSSGSFYGYTF
few	TRBV4-3	TRBJ2-7	CASSQERGGRAYEQYF
medium-sized	TRBV6-1	TRBJ1-1	CASSEDTGGGVKAFF
few	TRBV5-1	TRBJ2-2	CASSLLKIVINTGELFF
NA	TRBV7-9	TRBJ1-2	CASSLGSHQGNYGYTF
NA	TRBV6-5	TRBJ2-7	CASSRDIYEQYF
once	TRBV19	TRBJ1-3	CASSISREGNTIYF
NA	TRBV20-1	TRBJ1-1	CSAIRNTEAFF
NA	TRBV6-5	TRBJ1-1	CASTDRAVGNTEAFF
few	TRBV27	TRBJ1-1	CASSERDRENTEAFF
NA	TRBV5-1	TRBJ1-6	CASSLAGGASDNSPLHF
NA	TRBV6-5	TRBJ2-3	CASSQITDTQYF
NA	TRBV10-3	TRBJ1-1	CAISEGQGVFSNTEAFF
NA	TRBV5-1	TRBJ1-1	CASSLARRLNTEAFF
NA	TRBV4-1	TRBJ1-5	CASSGQGLSNQPQHF
NA	TRBV9	TRBJ1-4	CASSVGTGVPNEKLFF
NA	TRBV7-9	TRBJ1-1	CASSLDAHGAFF
NA	TRBV4-3	TRBJ2-1	CASRRGLSYNEQFF
NA	TRBV5-1	TRBJ2-5	CASSLGSGGPGETQYF
NA	TRBV9	TRBJ2-3	CASSTRQDFTDTQYF
NA	TRBV6-1	TRBJ1-1	CASSEAVTGGTYTEAFF
once	TRBV5-1	TRBJ2-7	CASRQEAFYEQYF
NA	TRBV10-1	TRBJ2-2	CASRQNTGELFF
few	TRBV5-1	TRBJ1-4	CASSLGGTGGERRLFF
NA	TRBV6-5	TRBJ1-5	CASRSTGVGLQPQHF
few	TRBV11-1	TRBJ2-2	CASSHRGNTGELFF
few	TRBV25-1	TRBJ2-7	CANTWTGAYEQYF
once	TRBV4-1	TRBJ2-4	CASSRWTGWVETKNIQYF
NA	TRBV5-1	TRBJ2-2	CASSLDRAGGELFF
NA	TRBV13	TRBJ1-6	CASSPRGLGDAESSYNSPLHF
NA	TRBV6-6	TRBJ2-2	CASSYGTGYTGELFF
NA	TRBV7-3	TRBJ2-3	CASSLMRDSTDTQYF